This T cell receptor (beta chain) was sequenced in a study of blood T cell repertoires in COVID-19. Study-level background: Samples representing acute and convalescent COVID-19 were sourced from the United States, Italy and Spain. Sources were T cells, B-cell-depleted T cells, or PBMCs; the material itself was cDNA or gDNA.

Patients at the Seattle site were enrolled during active infection and followed longitudinally. As handled by the study authors: Reference gene primers were amplified, and this amplification served to estimate nucleated cell counts. Libraries were prepared by immunoSEQ multiplex PCR; TCRdb keeps only in-frame clonotypes and omits some of them. The V and J calls and clone size were taken over from that table, and D and trimming were inferred from the DNA. This sample has 100,000 to 150,000 clones, with 70% to 75% found just once. Germline CDR1 and CDR2: SGHDT and YYEEEE. The CDR3 consists of 17 residues. Trimming at V came to 0 bases and at J to 4 bases, leaving 5 bases not matched to a gene.

The TCR comes from a man older than 75 with COVID-19, enrolled during active disease. Sequenced: peripheral blood. V usage is TRBV5-6 and J usage is TRBJ2-1; 12 positions agree with TRBD2. The CDR3 bases are TGTGCCAGCAGCTTGGGTCCTGGACTAGCGGGATACAATGAGCAGTTCTTC. It specifies CASSLGPGLAGYNEQFF.